This T cell receptor (beta chain) came from a study of control samples from healthy donors and cancer patients. Here immunoSEQ multiplex PCR was the method, and the copy in TCRdb shows in-frame clones only, minus some. The sample gives roughly 400,000 clones, 90% of which show up once; 5% to 8% is in the top ten. The sample was PBMCs. The TCR sequence derives from a man aged 35 to 55 with head and neck cancer.

CDR3 amino acids: CATQGAGELFF. The CDR3 region has the DNA TGTGCCACCCAGGGTGCCGGGGAGCTGTTTTTT. The chain couples TRBV6-5 to TRBJ2-2; maybe TRBD1 (5 bases). V was shortened by 10 bases and J by 6 bases, with 9 bases between the two germline ends. This CDR3 spans 11 amino acids. Germline lookup yields CDR1 MNHEY and CDR2 SVGAGI.